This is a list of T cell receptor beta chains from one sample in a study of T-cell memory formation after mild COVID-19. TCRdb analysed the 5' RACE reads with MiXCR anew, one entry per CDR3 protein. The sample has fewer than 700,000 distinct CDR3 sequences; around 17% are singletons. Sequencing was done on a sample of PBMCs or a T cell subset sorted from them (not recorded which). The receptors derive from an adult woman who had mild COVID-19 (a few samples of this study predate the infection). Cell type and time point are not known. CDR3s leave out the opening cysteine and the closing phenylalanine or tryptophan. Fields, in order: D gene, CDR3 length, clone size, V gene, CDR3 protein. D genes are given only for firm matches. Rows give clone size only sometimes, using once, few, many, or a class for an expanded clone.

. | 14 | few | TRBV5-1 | ASSPRGAGFDYGYT
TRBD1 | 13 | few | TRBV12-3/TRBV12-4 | ASSFSRQGSETQY
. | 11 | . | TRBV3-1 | ASSSRESYEQY
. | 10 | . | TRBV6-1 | ASSEYYQEQY
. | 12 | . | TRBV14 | ASSQEWGAETQY
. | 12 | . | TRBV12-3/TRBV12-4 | ASISHSRTDTQY
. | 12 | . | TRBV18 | ASSPPGNTDTQY
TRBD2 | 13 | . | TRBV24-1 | ATSDPSVGGDIQY
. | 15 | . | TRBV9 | ASSVEDLDPMTDTQY
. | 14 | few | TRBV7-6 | ASSLRGISSYNEQF
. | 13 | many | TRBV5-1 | ASSPSGPSTDTQY
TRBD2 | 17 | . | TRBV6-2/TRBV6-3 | ASSLRLAGNVAAKNIQY
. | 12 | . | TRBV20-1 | SASRQLVADTQY
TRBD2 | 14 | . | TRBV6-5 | ASSDYSGAGADTQY
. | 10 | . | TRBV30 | AWRGGGYEQY
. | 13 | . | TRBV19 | ASSTNRWEKYEQY
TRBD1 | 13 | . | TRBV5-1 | ASSWGTGSGYEQY
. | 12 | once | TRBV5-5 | ASSLAVTNTEAF
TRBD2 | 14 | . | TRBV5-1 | ASSSPAGTDSYEQY
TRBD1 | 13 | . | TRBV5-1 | ASREPGQGYNEKY
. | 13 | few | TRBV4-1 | ASSQEGGLAYEQY
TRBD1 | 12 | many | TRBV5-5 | ASSLTGRAYEQY
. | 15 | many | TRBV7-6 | ASSRFRGTSSYNEQF
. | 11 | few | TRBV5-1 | ASSLVVYDEQF
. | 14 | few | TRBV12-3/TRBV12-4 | ASSTKRDTFTGELF
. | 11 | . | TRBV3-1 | ASSHLRRNEQF